Listed below are T cell receptor beta chains from one sample, sequenced in a study of metastatic and nonmetastatic thyroid tumors. TCRdb re-processed the PCR reads through MiXCR. The data show 50,000 or so clones, about 22% seen once. The sequenced sample consisted of blood. These receptors all stem from a male donor with papillary thyroid cancer or a benign thyroid nodule (not recorded which). Some clones in this sample may be carry-over from other donors' samples. CDR3s include the opening cysteine and the closing phenylalanine or tryptophan. The D gene is left open where the match is weak. Part of the rows lack a size; the others show once, few, many or a class for expanded clones.

>TRBJ2-3|TRBD2|NA|TRBV11-2
CASSLGGGWTDTQYF
TGTGCCAGCAGCTTAGGGGGGGGTTGGACAGATACGCAGTATTTT
>TRBJ2-7|TRBD1|few|TRBV11-3
CASSTGTASYEQYF
TGTGCCAGCAGCACCGGGACAGCGTCCTACGAGCAGTACTTC
>TRBJ1-2|NA|many|TRBV20-1
CSAVREGSNGYTF
TGCAGTGCGGTCCGGGAAGGGAGTAATGGCTACACCTTC
>TRBJ1-5|NA|many|TRBV27
CASSLGGNHGQPQHF
TGTGCCAGCAGTTTAGGAGGGAATCACGGTCAGCCCCAGCATTTT
>TRBJ2-5|TRBD2|few|TRBV6-6
CASSYSGEGRRETQYF
TGTGCAAGCAGTTACTCGGGGGAGGGCCGGAGAGAGACCCAGTACTTC
>TRBJ2-7|TRBD1|many|TRBV5-1
CASSLRQGYEQYF
TGCGCCAGCAGCTTGCGACAGGGGTACGAGCAGTACTTC
>TRBJ1-3|NA|many|TRBV5-1
CASSLAGGATGNTIYF
TGCGCCAGCAGCTTGGCGGGGGGCGCAACTGGAAACACCATATATTTT
>TRBJ1-2|TRBD1|many|TRBV28
CASRDRKTTNYGYTF
TGTGCCAGCAGGGACAGGAAAACCACTAACTATGGCTACACCTTC
>TRBJ2-5|TRBD2|many|TRBV4-1
CASSQDRVAGGRRETQYF
TGCGCCAGCAGCCAAGATCGGGTAGCGGGAGGTCGTCGGGAGACCCAGTACTTC
>TRBJ2-7|NA|few|TRBV7-2
CASSLVPNEQYF
TGTGCCAGCAGCTTAGTCCCCAACGAGCAGTACTTC
>TRBJ1-5|NA|NA|TRBV30
CAWSVQGETQHF
TGTGCCTGGAGTGTACAAGGGGAAACCCAGCATTTT
>TRBJ2-1|TRBD2|medium-sized|TRBV12-3/TRBV12-4
CASSGSGRAFGEQFF
TGTGCCAGCAGTGGTAGCGGGAGGGCCTTCGGTGAGCAGTTCTTC
>TRBJ2-7|TRBD1|NA|TRBV24-1
CATSDSETGEQYF
TGTGCCACCAGTGATTCAGAGACAGGGGAGCAGTACTTC
>TRBJ1-2|NA|many|TRBV3-1
CASSPNRGGYGYTF
TGTGCCAGCAGCCCGAATAGGGGAGGGTATGGCTACACCTTC
>TRBJ2-7|TRBD1|many|TRBV4-1
CASSQDPQDREHGQYF
TGCGCCAGCAGCCAAGATCCGCAGGACAGGGAACACGGGCAGTACTTC
>TRBJ2-2|NA|many|TRBV20-1
CSARDGGSGTGELFF
TGCAGTGCTAGAGATGGTGGGAGCGGGACCGGGGAGCTGTTTTTT
>TRBJ1-5|NA|many|TRBV19
CASSTPGLNQPQHF
TGTGCCAGTAGTACTCCGGGATTAAATCAGCCCCAGCATTTT
>TRBJ1-1|TRBD1|many|TRBV6-1
CAAQFQGAAEDTEAFF
TGTGCCGCTCAGTTCCAGGGGGCTGCGGAGGACACTGAAGCTTTCTTT
>TRBJ2-7|NA|many|TRBV10-3
CAISNVYEQYF
TGTGCCATCTCGAACGTCTACGAGCAGTACTTC
>TRBJ2-3|NA|many|TRBV6-1
CASSEGGIGDTQYF
TGTGCCAGCAGTGAAGGAGGGATCGGAGATACGCAGTATTTT
>TRBJ2-2|TRBD2|NA|TRBV27
CASSPGTTSNGELFF
TGTGCCAGCAGCCCCGGGACTACCTCCAACGGGGAGCTGTTTTTT
>TRBJ1-2|NA|few|TRBV28
CASSLRTGSNGYTF
TGTGCCAGCAGTTTGAGAACAGGGTCGAATGGCTACACCTTC
>TRBJ2-7|TRBD2|many|TRBV5-1
CASSLGAGTSGYEQYF
TGCGCCAGCAGCTTGGGGGCCGGGACTAGCGGCTACGAGCAGTACTTC
>TRBJ1-2|NA|NA|TRBV11-2
CASSSPLVGPRYTF
TGTGCCAGCAGTTCCCCCTTAGTAGGGCCCCGCTACACCTTC
>TRBJ2-1|TRBD2|NA|TRBV19
CASSALEAGAGNEQFF
TGTGCCAGTAGTGCCCTCGAAGCGGGAGCTGGTAATGAGCAGTTCTTC
>TRBJ2-3|NA|NA|TRBV11-2
CASSFSWDTQYF
TGTGCCAGCAGCTTTTCGTGGGATACGCAGTATTTT
>TRBJ2-1|NA|many|TRBV13
CASSLAPASYNEQFF
TGTGCCAGCAGCTTAGCACCGGCCTCCTACAATGAGCAGTTCTTC
>TRBJ2-7|NA|few|TRBV28
CAISPGYISEQYF
TGTGCCATCAGTCCCGGGTACATTTCCGAGCAGTACTTC
>TRBJ2-1|NA|many|TRBV5-5
CASSSRLDFSYNEQFF
TGTGCCAGCAGCTCTCGACTAGACTTCTCCTACAATGAGCAGTTCTTC
>TRBJ2-3|NA|many|TRBV9
CASSVGAGSTDTQYF
TGTGCCAGCAGCGTAGGGGCGGGAAGCACAGATACGCAGTATTTT
>TRBJ1-1|NA|few|TRBV6-5
CASSYSRQTEAFF
TGTGCCAGCAGTTACTCGAGACAGACCGAAGCTTTCTTT
>TRBJ2-1|NA|NA|TRBV6-5
CASSYSTGEQFF
TGTGCCAGCAGTTACTCGACGGGGGAGCAGTTCTTC
>TRBJ2-2|NA|many|TRBV9
CASSVVGITGELFF
TGTGCCAGCAGCGTAGTAGGGATCACCGGGGAGCTGTTTTTT